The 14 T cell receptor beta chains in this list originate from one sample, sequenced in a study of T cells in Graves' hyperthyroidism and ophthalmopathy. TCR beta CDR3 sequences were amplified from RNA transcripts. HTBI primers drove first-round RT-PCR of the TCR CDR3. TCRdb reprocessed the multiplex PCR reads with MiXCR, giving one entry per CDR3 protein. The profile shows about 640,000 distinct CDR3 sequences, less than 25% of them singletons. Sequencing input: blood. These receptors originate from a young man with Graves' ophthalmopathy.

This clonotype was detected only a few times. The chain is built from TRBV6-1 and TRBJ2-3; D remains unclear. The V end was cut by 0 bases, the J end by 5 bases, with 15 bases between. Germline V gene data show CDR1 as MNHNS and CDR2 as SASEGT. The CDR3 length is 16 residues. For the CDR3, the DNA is TGTGCCAGCAGTGAAGCGTCTCCTTCGGTGGGAGATACGCAGTATTTT. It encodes CASSEASPSVGDTQYF.

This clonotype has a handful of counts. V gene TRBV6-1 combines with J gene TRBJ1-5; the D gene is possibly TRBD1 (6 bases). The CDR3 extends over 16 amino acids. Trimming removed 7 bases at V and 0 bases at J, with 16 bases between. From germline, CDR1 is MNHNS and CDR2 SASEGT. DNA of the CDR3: TGTGCCAGCACTGCAGGGGACTCCGTTAGCAATCAGCCCCAGCATTTT. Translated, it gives CASTAGDSVSNQPQHF.

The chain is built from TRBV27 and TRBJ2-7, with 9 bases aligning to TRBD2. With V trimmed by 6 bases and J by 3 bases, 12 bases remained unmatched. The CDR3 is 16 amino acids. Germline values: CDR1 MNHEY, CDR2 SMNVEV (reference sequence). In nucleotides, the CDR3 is TGTGCCAGCAGCCCTAAAGGGACTAGCATCTTCTACGAGCAGTACTTC. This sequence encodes CASSPKGTSIFYEQYF.

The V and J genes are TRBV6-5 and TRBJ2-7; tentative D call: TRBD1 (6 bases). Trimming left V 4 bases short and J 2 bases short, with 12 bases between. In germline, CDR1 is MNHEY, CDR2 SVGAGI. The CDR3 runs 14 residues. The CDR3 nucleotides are TGTGCCAGCAGTTCCCCGGACAGTCCCTACGAGCAGTACTTC. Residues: CASSSPDSPYEQYF.

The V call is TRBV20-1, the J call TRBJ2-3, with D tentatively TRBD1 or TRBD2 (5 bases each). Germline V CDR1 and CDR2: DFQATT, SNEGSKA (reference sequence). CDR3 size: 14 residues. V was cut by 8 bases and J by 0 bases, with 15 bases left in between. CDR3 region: CSSPGHSSTDTQYF. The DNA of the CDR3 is TGCAGTTCCCCGGGGCACTCTAGCACAGATACGCAGTATTTT.

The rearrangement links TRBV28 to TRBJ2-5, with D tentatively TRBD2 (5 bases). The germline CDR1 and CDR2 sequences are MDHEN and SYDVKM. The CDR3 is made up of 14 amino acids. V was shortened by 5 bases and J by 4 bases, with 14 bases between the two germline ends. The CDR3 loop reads CASSTNELVETQYF. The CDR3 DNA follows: TGTGCCAGCAGTACCAACGAACTAGTAGAGACCCAGTACTTC.

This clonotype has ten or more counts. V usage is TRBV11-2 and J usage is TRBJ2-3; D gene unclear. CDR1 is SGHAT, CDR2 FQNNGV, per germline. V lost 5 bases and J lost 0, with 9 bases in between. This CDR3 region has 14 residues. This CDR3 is CASSRSDSTDTQYF. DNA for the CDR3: TGTGCCAGCAGCCGATCGGACAGCACAGATACGCAGTATTTT.

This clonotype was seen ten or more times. CDR3 sequence reads: CASSLGASPFF. The CDR3 bases are TGTGCCAGCAGTTTAGGTGCGTCACCTTTCTTT. This chain links TRBV12-3 or TRBV12-4 with TRBJ1-1; D is ambiguous. V dropped 1 base and J dropped 12 bases, with 9 bases sitting between them. The CDR3 is made up of 11 amino acids.

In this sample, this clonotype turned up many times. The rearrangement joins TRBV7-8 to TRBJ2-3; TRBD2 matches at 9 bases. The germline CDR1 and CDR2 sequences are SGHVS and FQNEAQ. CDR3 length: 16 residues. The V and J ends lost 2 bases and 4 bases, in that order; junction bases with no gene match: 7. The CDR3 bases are TGTGCCAGCAGCTTACTCCCAGCGGGAGGTTCAGATACGCAGTATTTT. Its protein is CASSLLPAGGSDTQYF.

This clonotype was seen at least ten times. Written as DNA, the CDR3 is TGTGCCAGCAGCTTAGTTCAGGGGCTATCATCCTACAATGAGCAGTTCTTC. Translation: CASSLVQGLSSYNEQFF. This chain links TRBV7-9 with TRBJ2-1, with a possible D match to TRBD1 (6 bases). V lost 1 base, J lost 1 base, and 14 bases lay in between. Germline V gene lookup returns CDR1 SEHNR and CDR2 FQNEAQ (reference sequence). This CDR3 comprises 17 residues. The full variable domain, its missing parts supplied by reference TRBV7-9 and TRBJ2-1, is DTGVSQNPRHKITKRGQNVTFRCDPISEHNRLYWYRQTLGQGPEFLTYFQNEAQLEKSRLLSDRFSAERPKGSFSTLEIQRTEQGDSAMYLCASSLVQGLSSYNEQFFGPGTRLTVL.

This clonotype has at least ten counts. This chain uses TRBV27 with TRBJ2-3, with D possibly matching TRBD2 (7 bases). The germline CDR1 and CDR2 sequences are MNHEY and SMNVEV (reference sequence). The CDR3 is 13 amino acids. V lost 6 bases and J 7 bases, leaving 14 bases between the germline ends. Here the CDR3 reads CASRTGGVNTQYF. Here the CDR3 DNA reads TGTGCCAGCAGGACGGGGGGCGTGAATACGCAGTATTTT.

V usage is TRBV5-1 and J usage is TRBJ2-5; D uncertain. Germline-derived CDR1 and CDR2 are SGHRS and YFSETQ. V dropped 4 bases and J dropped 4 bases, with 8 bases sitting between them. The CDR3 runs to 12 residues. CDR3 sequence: CASSRPLETQYF. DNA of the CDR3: TGCGCCAGCAGCAGACCCCTAGAGACCCAGTACTTC.

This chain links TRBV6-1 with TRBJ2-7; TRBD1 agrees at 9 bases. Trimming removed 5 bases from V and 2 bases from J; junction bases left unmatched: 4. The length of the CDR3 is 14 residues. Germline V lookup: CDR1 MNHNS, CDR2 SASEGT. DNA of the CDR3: TGTGCCAGCAGTTGGGGACAGGGTCCCTACGAGCAGTACTTC. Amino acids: CASSWGQGPYEQYF.

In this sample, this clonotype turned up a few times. CDR3 sequence: CASSLAGASNQPQHF. In DNA form, the CDR3 reads TGCGCCAGCAGCTTGGCCGGGGCCTCCAATCAGCCCCAGCATTTT. The V gene is TRBV5-1, the J gene TRBJ1-5, with D perhaps TRBD1 (5 bases). V was trimmed by 0 bases and J by 3 bases, leaving 10 bases between them. CDR3 length equals 15 residues. CDR1 is SGHRS and CDR2 is YFSETQ in the germline V gene. Variable domain in full (rest from reference TRBV5-1 and TRBJ1-5): KAGVTQTPRYLIKTRGQQVTLSCSPISGHRSVSWYQQTPGQGLQFLFEYFSETQRNKGNFPGRFSGRQFSNSRSEMNVSTLELGDSALYLCASSLAGASNQPQHFGDGTRLSIL.